Each of the 8 T cell receptor beta chains below was sequenced from the same sample in a study of cytomegalovirus exposure and HLA in healthy donors. Both 60 Vbeta primers and 13 Jbeta primers went into the PCR. Data came from immunoSEQ multiplex PCR; TCRdb stores just in-frame clones and leaves some out. The sample has about 94,000 clones; around 77% are singletons. The sequenced sample consisted of PBMCs. Source of these receptors: a man between 25 and 39 years old in good health and CMV-seronegative.

The rearrangement joins TRBV6-6 to TRBJ2-7; possible D gene TRBD2, 6 bases. The germline CDR1 and CDR2 sequences are MNHNY and SVGAGI (reference sequence). There are 15 residues in the CDR3. Trimming removed 3 bases at V and 2 bases at J, with 14 bases between. In nucleotides, the CDR3 is TGTGCCAGCAGTTATAGGGTAGCGGCCCCCTACGAGCAGTACTTC. It specifies CASSYRVAAPYEQYF.

The chain joins TRBV28 to TRBJ1-6; 9 nucleotides line up with TRBD1. V was pared by 2 bases and J by 12 bases, with 8 bases of the junction left unmatched. The CDR3 spans 15 residues. Germline CDR1 and CDR2: MDHEN and SYDVKM. The CDR3 coding sequence is TGTGCCAGCAGTTTACCGGGACAGGGTGTTCGACCCCTCCACTTT. It translates to CASSLPGQGVRPLHF.

CDR3 residues: CASSPGFQDEQYF. The CDR3 coding sequence is TGTGCCAGCTCCCCGGGGTTCCAGGACGAGCAGTACTTC. J is TRBJ2-7 and V is TRBV18; TRBD2 is a possible D gene (5 bases). The germline V gene has CDR1 KGHSH and CDR2 LQKENI. V was pared by 6 bases and J by 5 bases, with 14 bases between. CDR3 length equals 13 residues.

This clone is a singleton in its sample. The chain recombines TRBV29-1 with TRBJ1-2; D is perhaps TRBD1 (5 bases). The CDR3 is 14 amino acids. The germline V and J ends were trimmed by 7 bases and 4 bases, with 19 bases remaining between them. CDR1 and CDR2 (germline): SQVTM, ANQGSEA. The CDR3 protein is CSAEGLGGIYGYTF. Here the CDR3 DNA reads TGCAGCGCTGAGGGTTTGGGGGGGATCTATGGCTACACCTTC.

A few counts support this clone. CDR3 bases: TGTGCCAGCAGCTTATTACCTAGCGGGGGGTACGAGCAGTACTTC. The encoded protein is CASSLLPSGGYEQYF. V is TRBV7-2 and J is TRBJ2-7, with TRBD2 matching 11 bases. This CDR3 is 15 amino acids long. The germline V gene encodes CDR1 SGHTA and CDR2 FQGNSA. V shed 2 bases, J shed 4 bases, and the junction held 4 bases outside the gene matches. Using reference TRBV7-2 and TRBJ2-7 for the parts outside the CDR3, the full variable domain is GAGVSQSPSNKVTEKGKDVELRCDPISGHTALYWYRQSLGQGLEFLIYFQGNSAPDKSGLPSDRFSAERTGGSVSTLTIQRTQQEDSAVYLCASSLLPSGGYEQYFGPGTRLTVT.

This rearrangement joins TRBV28 to TRBJ1-1; 9 nucleotides align to TRBD1. V dropped 4 bases and J dropped 1; count of bases not matched to a gene: 7. This CDR3 is 16 amino acids long. CDR1 MDHEN and CDR2 SYDVKM come from the germline V gene. The CDR3 here is CASSSDRGAKNTEAFF. In DNA form, the CDR3 reads TGTGCCAGCAGTTCTGACAGGGGGGCCAAGAACACTGAAGCTTTCTTT.

In this sample, this clone turned up a few times. In DNA, the CDR3 is TGTGCCAGTAACGAACAGGGGTACTCGCGTTCACCCCTCCACTTT. It codes for CASNEQGYSRSPLHF. The chain recombines TRBV19 with TRBJ1-6, with 7 bases fitting TRBD1. Germline-derived CDR1 and CDR2 are LNHDA and SQIVND (reference sequence). The CDR3 is made up of 15 amino acids. The J segment lost 9 bases and the V segment lost 7 bases, leaving 12 bases of the junction unmatched.

This sequence joins TRBV7-9 and TRBJ2-3; 8 bases fit TRBD1. This CDR3 has 15 residues. Germline CDR1 and CDR2: SEHNR and FQNEAQ (reference sequence). V lost 6 bases and J lost 4; bases outside the gene matches: 9. The CDR3 DNA follows: TGTGCCAGCAGGGGGCCGGGACAGGTCTCAGATACGCAGTATTTT. Its translation: CASRGPGQVSDTQYF.